These 32 T cell receptor beta chains came from one sample sequenced in a study of Graves' ophthalmopathy and Graves' hyperthyroidism. Scientists amplified the TCR beta CDR3 regions from RNA transcripts. Second-round multiplex PCR followed a first-round RT-PCR using HTBI primers. MiXCR, applied by TCRdb to the multiplex PCR reads, yields one record per CDR3 protein. The sample includes approximately 540,000 distinct CDR3 sequences, 35% to 45% of them seen just once. Input material: peripheral blood or thyroid tissue (not recorded which). The source is an adult man with Graves' hyperthyroidism.

This sequence joins TRBV5-4 and TRBJ2-5, with D hard to call. Deletions cut 4 bases from V and 5 bases from J, with 9 bases between. This CDR3 spans 12 amino acids. Germline loops: CDR1 SGHNT, CDR2 YYREEE (reference sequence). CDR3 amino acids: CASSKTRETQYF. The CDR3 DNA reads as TGTGCCAGCAGCAAGACGAGGGAGACCCAGTACTTC.

This clonotype was recorded once. V is TRBV20-1 and J is TRBJ2-3, with 13 bases that match TRBD2. Germline V gene sequence: CDR1 DFQATT, CDR2 SNEGSKA (reference sequence). V shed 4 bases and J 5 bases; nucleotides not matched to a gene: 9. The CDR3 is made up of 16 amino acids. Written as DNA, the CDR3 is TGCAGTGCTAAAACGACGGGACTAGCGGGACTAGATACGCAGTATTTT. The encoded protein is CSAKTTGLAGLDTQYF.

V gene TRBV28 combines with J gene TRBJ1-2; D is possibly TRBD1 (5 bases). Germline V gives CDR1 MDHEN, CDR2 SYDVKM. The CDR3 consists of 14 residues. V shed 4 bases and J shed 6 bases, with 15 bases lying between them. CDR3 in amino acids: CASSSPETAHGYTF. The DNA of the CDR3 is TGTGCCAGCAGTTCTCCCGAGACAGCCCATGGCTACACCTTC.

This clonotype has a handful of counts. V gene TRBV6-5 combines with J gene TRBJ2-5; D is undetermined. CDR1 MNHEY and CDR2 SVGAGI come from the germline V gene. Trimming removed 6 bases at V and 5 bases at J, with 10 bases between. This CDR3 region has 12 residues. CDR3 bases: TGTGCCAGCAGCGCCCCCGAGGAGACCCAGTACTTC. Translating gives CASSAPEETQYF.

This clonotype was detected many times. This rearrangement joins TRBV9 to TRBJ2-7, with a weak D call TRBD2 (5 bases). The CDR3 is made up of 13 amino acids. Germline V CDR1 and CDR2: SGDLS, YYNGEE. Trimming took 4 bases from V and 5 from J, leaving 13 bases between them. CDR3 nucleotides: TGTGCCAGCAGCCAGAGGGCCGTTGACGAGCAGTACTTC. Its protein product is CASSQRAVDEQYF.

This clonotype came up a few times. Possible read error: a much larger clone is one base away. The V and J genes are TRBV29-1 and TRBJ2-2; 8 nucleotides match TRBD2. The CDR3 covers 14 residues. V was pared by 4 bases and J by 6 bases, with 7 bases of the junction left unmatched. From germline, CDR1 is SQVTM and CDR2 ANQGSEA. CDR3 bases: TGCAGCGTTGCCTTTAGCGGGACCGCCGGGGAGCTGTTTTTT. Its translation: CSVAFSGTAGELFF.

This clonotype was detected a few times. V and J are TRBV5-1 and TRBJ1-1; D ambiguous. Germline V gene sequence: CDR1 SGHRS, CDR2 YFSETQ. CDR3 length: 14 amino acids. V was trimmed by 5 bases and J by 1 base, leaving 12 bases between them. CDR3 sequence (DNA): TGCGCCAGCAGTTTCGAAAATGGGAACACTGAAGCTTTCTTT. This gives the protein CASSFENGNTEAFF.

The chain couples TRBV5-1 to TRBJ1-1, with D possibly being TRBD1 (6 bases). Germline assignment: CDR1 SGHRS and CDR2 YFSETQ. This CDR3 comprises 15 residues. The germline V and J ends were trimmed by 0 bases and 5 bases, with 14 bases remaining between them. The CDR3, as DNA: TGCGCCAGCAGCTTGGAAGGGGGGTCGAGTACTGAAGCTTTCTTT. This codes for CASSLEGGSSTEAFF.

In its sample, this clonotype was seen many times. The chain combines TRBV20-1 with TRBJ1-2; TRBD1 agrees at 9 bases. Germline CDR1 reads DFQATT; CDR2 reads SNEGSKA (reference sequence). V was clipped by 5 bases and J by 3 bases; unmatched bases: 7. The CDR3 length is 14 residues. CDR3 loop: CSAERTGADYGYTF. The CDR3 DNA reads as TGCAGTGCTGAAAGGACAGGGGCTGACTATGGCTACACCTTC.

This clonotype was picked up a small number of times. The J gene is TRBJ1-2, the V gene TRBV7-9; TRBD1 matches 7 bases. Germline CDR1 reads SEHNR; CDR2 reads FQNEAQ (reference sequence). The length of the CDR3 is 12 residues. Trimming cost V 8 bases and J 4 bases; bases outside gene matches: 4. The CDR3 loop is CASGTVSYGYTF. CDR3 DNA: TGTGCCAGCGGGACAGTCTCCTATGGCTACACCTTC.

In this sample, this clonotype turned up many times. This chain connects TRBV5-1 to TRBJ1-1, with D possibly being TRBD1 (5 bases). Per germline, CDR1 SGHRS and CDR2 YFSETQ. V was shortened by 1 base and J by 5 bases, with 12 bases between the two germline ends. The CDR3 is 14 amino acids. CDR3 sequence reads: CASSLRSRATEAFF. The CDR3 coding sequence is TGCGCCAGCAGCTTGCGTAGCAGGGCGACTGAAGCTTTCTTT.

The chain has TRBV10-3 and TRBJ1-5; D is unresolved. The CDR3 loop spans 12 amino acids. The V gene's germline CDR1 is ENHRY and CDR2 SYGVKD. Trimming pared 2 bases from V and 9 bases from J, leaving 8 bases between. The CDR3 loop reads CAISEGTRPQHF. The CDR3 nucleotides read TGTGCCATCAGTGAGGGTACGAGGCCCCAGCATTTT.

V and J are TRBV7-2 and TRBJ2-2; D possibly corresponds to TRBD2 (6 bases). V lost 5 bases, J lost 3 bases, and 13 bases lay in between. Germline-derived CDR1 and CDR2 are SGHTA and FQGNSA. The CDR3 has 15 amino acids. CDR3 sequence: CASSLGTSHTGELFF. Written as DNA, the CDR3 is TGTGCCAGCAGCCTTGGGACTTCCCACACCGGGGAGCTGTTTTTT.

There are a few counts of this clonotype. This chain uses TRBV7-4 with TRBJ1-5; no clear D gene. This CDR3 region has 16 residues. CDR1 SGHVT and CDR2 SQSDAQ come from the germline V gene. The V and J ends lost 6 bases and 0 bases respectively, with 15 bases between them. CDR3 nucleotide sequence: TGTGCCAGCAGGCTAGAGGGCAGAAATAGCAATCAGCCCCAGCATTTT. Translated, it gives CASRLEGRNSNQPQHF.

Worth noting for this clonotype: This sequence may be a read error, since a much larger clone differs from it by one base. The V and J genes are TRBV19 and TRBJ2-7; TRBD1 might be the D (6 bases). The CDR3 loop spans 13 amino acids. Germline CDR1 is LNHDA and CDR2 is SQIVND (reference sequence). V lost 9 bases to trimming and J lost 0 bases, with 12 bases between them. The CDR3 DNA sequence: TGTGCCAGCGTCAGGGGCCCCTCCTACGAGCAGTACTTC. Translating it yields CASVRGPSYEQYF.

This clonotype was detected ten times or more. The CDR3 DNA reads as TGTGCCAGCAGCAGGGACAGGGGAGTCTATGGCTACACCTTC. Translating it yields CASSRDRGVYGYTF. The V and J genes are TRBV7-9 and TRBJ1-2; 10 bases map to TRBD1. V dropped 5 bases and J dropped 4; count of bases not matched to a gene: 4. The CDR3 consists of 14 residues. In germline, CDR1 is SEHNR, CDR2 FQNEAQ (reference sequence).

This clonotype was seen once. J is TRBJ2-1 and V is TRBV2; 14 nucleotides match TRBD2. This CDR3 region has 17 residues. Germline CDR1 and CDR2: SNHLY and FYNNEI. Germline trimming cut 2 bases from V and 5 bases from J; bases unmatched to any gene: 5. Written as DNA, the CDR3 is TGTGCCAGCAGTGAACTGGGGGGACTAGCGGGAGACAATGAGCAGTTCTTC. It specifies CASSELGGLAGDNEQFF.

This clonotype was counted at least ten times. The CDR3 here is CASSLEQGFEQYF. The DNA of the CDR3 is TGTGCCAGCAGCTTGGAACAGGGGTTCGAGCAGTACTTC. The chain employs TRBV5-8 and TRBJ2-7; the match to TRBD1 covers 7 bases. The CDR3 is made up of 13 amino acids. CDR1 and CDR2 from the germline V gene are SGHTS and YDEGEE. With 0 bases clipped from V and 6 bases from J, the junction kept 3 bases outside the gene matches.

At least ten counts were recorded for this clonotype. The chain employs TRBV14 and TRBJ1-2, with 8 bases matching TRBD1. Germline V gives CDR1 SGHDN, CDR2 FVKESK. The ends lost 4 bases at V and 4 bases at J; junction bases unmatched: 2. The CDR3 has 13 residues. The CDR3 nucleotides read TGTGCCAGCAGCCGGGACAGGAGCTATGGCTACACCTTC. Translation: CASSRDRSYGYTF.

This chain links TRBV24-1 with TRBJ1-2; 8 bases fit TRBD1. The CDR3 has 14 amino acids. The V and J ends lost 5 bases and 8 bases, in that order; junction bases with no gene match: 9. Looked up from germline, CDR1 is KGHDR and CDR2 is SFDVKD. Here the CDR3 DNA reads TGTGCCACCAGTGGTAAATCACAGGGGGTCGGCTACACCTTC. It is translated as CATSGKSQGVGYTF.

The sample holds many counts of this clonotype. The chain is built from TRBV4-1 and TRBJ1-1, with 10 positions matching TRBD1. V lost 3 bases and J lost 2; bases outside the gene matches: 3. The germline V gene has CDR1 MGHRA and CDR2 YSYEKL. The CDR3 sequence is 15 residues long. The CDR3 DNA is TGCGCCAGCAGCCAGACAGGGGGCTTTAACACTGAAGCTTTCTTT. It codes for CASSQTGGFNTEAFF.

The chain links TRBV6-5 to TRBJ2-7; D not resolved. Between the trimmed V and J ends, which lost 4 bases and 3 bases, there was a span of 13 bases. Germline V gives CDR1 MNHEY, CDR2 SVGAGI. This CDR3 has 14 residues. CDR3 bases: TGTGCCAGCAGTTTACGTGGGGTGGGCTACGAGCAGTACTTC. Amino acids: CASSLRGVGYEQYF.

The V gene is TRBV7-6, the J gene TRBJ2-7; TRBD2 is a possible D gene (6 bases). Trimming removed 8 bases from V and 0 bases from J, with 14 bases in between. Per germline, CDR1 SGHVS and CDR2 FNYEAQ. The CDR3 is 14 amino acids. CDR3 region: CASLPPGVSYEQYF. CDR3 bases: TGTGCCAGCCTCCCCCCGGGAGTCTCCTACGAGCAGTACTTC.

This clonotype was detected ten times or more. This chain connects TRBV15 to TRBJ1-1; the match to TRBD1 covers 10 bases. Germline V CDR1 and CDR2: LNHNV, YYDKDF (reference sequence). Unmatched junction bases numbered 3, after V lost 2 bases and J lost 0 bases. The CDR3 runs 16 residues. CDR3 loop: CATSRSGQGLNTEAFF. The CDR3 nucleotides are TGTGCCACCAGCAGATCGGGACAGGGGTTGAACACTGAAGCTTTCTTT.

This clonotype was counted many times. The V and J genes are TRBV20-1 and TRBJ2-2, with TRBD1 as a possible D gene (6 bases). CDR3 length: 13 residues. Deletions cut 6 bases from V and 4 bases from J, with 12 bases between. In germline, CDR1 is DFQATT, CDR2 SNEGSKA (reference sequence). The CDR3 nucleotides read TGCAGTGCCTCAGGGGAGATCACCGGGGAGCTGTTTTTT. Translated: CSASGEITGELFF.

This clonotype has a count of ten or more. The chain combines TRBV5-1 with TRBJ2-7; D may match TRBD1 or TRBD2 (7 bases each). This CDR3 is 14 amino acids long. Between the trimmed V and J ends, which lost 2 bases and 3 bases, there was a span of 12 bases. The germline V gene has CDR1 SGHRS and CDR2 YFSETQ. The CDR3, as DNA: TGCGCCAGCAGCTTCACAGGGGAGGGCTACGAGCAGTACTTC. Protein sequence: CASSFTGEGYEQYF.

This clonotype was seen a handful of times. The chain carries TRBV10-2 and TRBJ2-1; possible D gene TRBD1, 5 bases. The CDR3 length is 15 residues. V was trimmed by 6 bases and J by 5 bases, leaving 17 bases between them. The germline V gene has CDR1 WSHSY and CDR2 SAAADI. Here the CDR3 DNA reads TGCGCCAGCAGAGGGGCGCCGGTTGCGAACAATGAGCAGTTCTTC. It yields the protein CASRGAPVANNEQFF.

The chain employs TRBV10-2 and TRBJ1-1; 9 nucleotides line up with TRBD1. V trimming: 6 bases; J trimming: 2 bases; junction bases outside the gene matches: 7. Looked up from germline, CDR1 is WSHSY and CDR2 is SAAADI. CDR3 length equals 15 residues. The CDR3 is CASRLGTGINTEAFF. The CDR3 nucleotides are TGCGCCAGCAGGTTAGGGACAGGGATAAACACTGAAGCTTTCTTT.

The chain couples TRBV20-1 to TRBJ2-3; D is ambiguous. V was shortened by 3 bases and J by 1 base, with 8 bases between the two germline ends. The V gene's germline CDR1 is DFQATT and CDR2 SNEGSKA (reference sequence). The CDR3 runs 13 residues. In DNA form, the CDR3 reads TGCAGTGCTAGGTTCCTCGGCACAGATACGCAGTATTTT. Translating it yields CSARFLGTDTQYF.

This clonotype came up a few times. The rearrangement links TRBV10-3 to TRBJ2-3; TRBD2 aligns across 8 bases. Germline loops: CDR1 ENHRY, CDR2 SYGVKD. The CDR3 is 14 amino acids. After removal of 4 bases from V and 4 bases from J, the junction contained 4 bases not matched to a gene. The CDR3 region has the DNA TGTGCCATCAGTGGCGGACTAGCCTCAGATACGCAGTATTTT. Its translation is CAISGGLASDTQYF.

With regard to this clonotype: A single base separates this from a much larger clone, so it may be a read error. V and J are TRBV5-5 and TRBJ1-1, with 7 bases identical to TRBD1. CDR3 size: 18 residues. Germline-derived CDR1 and CDR2 are SGHKS and YYEKEE (reference sequence). J gave up 4 bases and V 0 bases, and 15 bases lay outside the gene matches. The CDR3 DNA follows: TGTGCCAGCAGCTTGGCCTCGGGGGCAGGGGCAGGGGGCACTGAAGCTTTCTTT. This translates into CASSLASGAGAGGTEAFF.

Comments on this clonotype: A much more abundant neighbour one base away suggests this may be a read error. This chain connects TRBV20-1 to TRBJ1-5, with a weak D call TRBD1 (5 bases). The CDR3 extends over 14 amino acids. Germline V gene sequence: CDR1 DFQATT, CDR2 SNEGSKA (reference sequence). The V end was cut by 7 bases, the J end by 0 bases, with 13 bases between. The CDR3 loop is CSVRDVGSNQPQHF. CDR3 sequence (DNA): TGCAGTGTTAGGGACGTCGGTAGCAATCAGCCCCAGCATTTT.